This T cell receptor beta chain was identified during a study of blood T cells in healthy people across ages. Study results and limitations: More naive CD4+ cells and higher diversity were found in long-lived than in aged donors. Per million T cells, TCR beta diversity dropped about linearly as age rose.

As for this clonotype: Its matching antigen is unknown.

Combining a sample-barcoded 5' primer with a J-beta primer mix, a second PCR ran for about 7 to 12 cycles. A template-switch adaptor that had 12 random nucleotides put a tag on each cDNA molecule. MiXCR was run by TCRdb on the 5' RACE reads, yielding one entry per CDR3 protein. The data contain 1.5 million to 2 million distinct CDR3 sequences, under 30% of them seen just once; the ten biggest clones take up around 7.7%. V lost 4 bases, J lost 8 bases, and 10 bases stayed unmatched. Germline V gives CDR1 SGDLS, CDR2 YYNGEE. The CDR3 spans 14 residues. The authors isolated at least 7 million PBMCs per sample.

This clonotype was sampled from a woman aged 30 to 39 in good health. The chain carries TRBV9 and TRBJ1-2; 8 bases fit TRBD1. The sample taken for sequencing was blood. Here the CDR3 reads CASSPQTGVEGYTF. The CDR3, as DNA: TGTGCCAGCAGCCCCCAGACAGGGGTTGAGGGCTACACCTTC.